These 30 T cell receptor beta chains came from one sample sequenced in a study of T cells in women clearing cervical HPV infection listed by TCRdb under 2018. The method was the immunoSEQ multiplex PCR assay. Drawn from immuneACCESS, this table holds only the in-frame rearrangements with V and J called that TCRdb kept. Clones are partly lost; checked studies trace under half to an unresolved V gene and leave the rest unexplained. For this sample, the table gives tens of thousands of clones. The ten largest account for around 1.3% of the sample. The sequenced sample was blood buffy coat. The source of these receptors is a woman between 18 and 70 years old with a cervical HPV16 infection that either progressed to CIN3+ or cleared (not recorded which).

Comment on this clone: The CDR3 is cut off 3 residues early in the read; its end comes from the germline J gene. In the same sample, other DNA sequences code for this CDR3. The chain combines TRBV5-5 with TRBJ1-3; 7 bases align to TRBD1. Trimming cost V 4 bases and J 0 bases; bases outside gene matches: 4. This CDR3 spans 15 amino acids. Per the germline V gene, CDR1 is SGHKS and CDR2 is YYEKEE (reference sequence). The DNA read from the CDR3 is TGTGCCAGCAGCCGGACAGGAATCTCTGGAAACACC. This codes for CASSRTGISGNT. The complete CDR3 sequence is CASSRTGISGNTIYF.

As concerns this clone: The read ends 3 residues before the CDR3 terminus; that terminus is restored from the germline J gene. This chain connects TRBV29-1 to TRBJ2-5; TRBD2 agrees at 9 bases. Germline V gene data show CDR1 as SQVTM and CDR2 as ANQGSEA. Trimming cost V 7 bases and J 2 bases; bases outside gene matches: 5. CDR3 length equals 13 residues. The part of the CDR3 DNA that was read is TGCAGCGGGGCGGGGGGGGTGCAAGAGACC. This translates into CSGAGGVQET. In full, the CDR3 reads CSGAGGVQETQYF.

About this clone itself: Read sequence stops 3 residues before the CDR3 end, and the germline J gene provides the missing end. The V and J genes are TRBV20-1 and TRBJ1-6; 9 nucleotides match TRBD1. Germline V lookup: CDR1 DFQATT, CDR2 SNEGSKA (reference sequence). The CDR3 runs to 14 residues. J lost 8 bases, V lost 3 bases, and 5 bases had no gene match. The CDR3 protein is CSARRNRGHSPLHF. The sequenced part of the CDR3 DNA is TGCAGTGCTAGGCGAAACAGGGGGCATTCACCC.

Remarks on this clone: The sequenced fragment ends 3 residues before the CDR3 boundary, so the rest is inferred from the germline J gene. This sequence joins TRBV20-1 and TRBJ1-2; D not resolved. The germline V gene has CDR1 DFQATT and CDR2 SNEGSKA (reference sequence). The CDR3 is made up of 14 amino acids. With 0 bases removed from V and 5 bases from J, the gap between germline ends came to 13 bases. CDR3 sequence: CSAREAGGLYGYTF. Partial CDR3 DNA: TGCAGTGCTAGAGAGGCAGGTGGTCTTTATGGC.

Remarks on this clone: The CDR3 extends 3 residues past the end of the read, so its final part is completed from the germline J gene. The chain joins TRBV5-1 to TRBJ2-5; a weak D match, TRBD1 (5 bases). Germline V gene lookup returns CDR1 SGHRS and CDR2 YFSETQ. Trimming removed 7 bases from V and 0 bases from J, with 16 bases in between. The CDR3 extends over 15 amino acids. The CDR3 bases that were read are TGCGCCAGCCAACAGGACGTATCAAACCAAGAGACC. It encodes CASQQDVSNQET. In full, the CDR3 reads CASQQDVSNQETQYF. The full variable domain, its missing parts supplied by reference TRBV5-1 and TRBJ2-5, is KAGVTQTPRYLIKTRGQQVTLSCSPISGHRSVSWYQQTPGQGLQFLFEYFSETQRNKGNFPGRFSGRQFSNSRSEMNVSTLELGDSALYLCASQQDVSNQETQYFGPGTRLLVL.

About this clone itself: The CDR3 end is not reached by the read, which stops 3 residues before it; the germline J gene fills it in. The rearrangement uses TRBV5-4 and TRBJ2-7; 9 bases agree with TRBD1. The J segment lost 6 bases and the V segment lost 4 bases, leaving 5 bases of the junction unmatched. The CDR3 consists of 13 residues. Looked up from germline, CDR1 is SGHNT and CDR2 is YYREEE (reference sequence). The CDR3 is CASSPGQGSEQYF. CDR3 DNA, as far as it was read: TGTGCCAGCAGCCCGGGACAGGGATCCGAG.

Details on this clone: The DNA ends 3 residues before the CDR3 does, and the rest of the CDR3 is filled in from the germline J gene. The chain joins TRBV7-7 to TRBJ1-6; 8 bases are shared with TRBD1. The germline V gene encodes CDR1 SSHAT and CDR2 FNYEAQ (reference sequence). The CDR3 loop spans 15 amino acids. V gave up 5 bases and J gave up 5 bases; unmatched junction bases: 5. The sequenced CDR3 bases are TGTGCCAGCAGCCTAGGGACAGGAGATAATTCACCC. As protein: CASSLGTGDNSP. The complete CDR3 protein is CASSLGTGDNSPLHF.

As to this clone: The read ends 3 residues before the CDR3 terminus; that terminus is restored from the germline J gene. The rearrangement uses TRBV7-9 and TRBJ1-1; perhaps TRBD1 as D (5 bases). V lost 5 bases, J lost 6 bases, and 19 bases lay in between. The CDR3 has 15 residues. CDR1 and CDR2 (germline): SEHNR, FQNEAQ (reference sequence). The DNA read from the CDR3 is TGTGCCAGCAGCCCTCCATCCACTGGACACTCTGAA. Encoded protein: CASSPPSTGHSE. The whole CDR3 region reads CASSPPSTGHSEAFF.

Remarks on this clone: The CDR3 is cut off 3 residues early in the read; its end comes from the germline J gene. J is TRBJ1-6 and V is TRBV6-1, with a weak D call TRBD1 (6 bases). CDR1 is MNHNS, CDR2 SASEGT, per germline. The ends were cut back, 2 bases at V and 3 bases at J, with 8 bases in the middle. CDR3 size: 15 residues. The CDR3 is CASSEQGFYNSPLHF. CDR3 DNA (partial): TGTGCCAGCAGTGAACAGGGGTTCTATAATTCACCC.

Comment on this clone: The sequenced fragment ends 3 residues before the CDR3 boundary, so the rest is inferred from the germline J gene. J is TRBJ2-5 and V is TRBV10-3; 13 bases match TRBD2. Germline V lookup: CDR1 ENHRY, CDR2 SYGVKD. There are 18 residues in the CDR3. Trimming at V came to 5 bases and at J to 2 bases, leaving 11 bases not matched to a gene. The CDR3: CAISPSRGLAGPQETQYF. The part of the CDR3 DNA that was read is TGTGCCATCAGTCCCTCGAGGGGACTAGCGGGACCTCAAGAGACC.

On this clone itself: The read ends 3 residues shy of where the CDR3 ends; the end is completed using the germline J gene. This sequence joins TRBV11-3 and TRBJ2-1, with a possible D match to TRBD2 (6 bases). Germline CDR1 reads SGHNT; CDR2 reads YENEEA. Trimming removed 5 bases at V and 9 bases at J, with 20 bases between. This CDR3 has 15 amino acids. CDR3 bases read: TGTGCCAGCAGCAAAGGTGGCGGCGGGGCGGGTGAG. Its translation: CASSKGGGGAGE. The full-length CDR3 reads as CASSKGGGGAGEQFF.

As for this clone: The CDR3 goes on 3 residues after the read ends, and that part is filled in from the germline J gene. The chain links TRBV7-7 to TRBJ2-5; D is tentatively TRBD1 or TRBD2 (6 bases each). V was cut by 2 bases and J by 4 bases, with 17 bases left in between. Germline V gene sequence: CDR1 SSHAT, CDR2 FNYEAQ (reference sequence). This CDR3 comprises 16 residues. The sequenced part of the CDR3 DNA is TGTGCCAGCAGCTTACGTTCAGGGGAGGCTGGAGAGACC. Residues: CASSLRSGEAGET. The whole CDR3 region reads CASSLRSGEAGETQYF.

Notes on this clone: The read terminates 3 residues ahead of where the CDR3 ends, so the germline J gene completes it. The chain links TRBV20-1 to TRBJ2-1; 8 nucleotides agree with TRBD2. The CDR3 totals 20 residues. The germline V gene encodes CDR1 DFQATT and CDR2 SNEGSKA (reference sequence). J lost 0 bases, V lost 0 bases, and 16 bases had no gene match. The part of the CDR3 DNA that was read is TGCAGTGCTAGAGAGCTCTACCCACTTGGCGGGAGGAGCTCCTACAATGAG. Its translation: CSARELYPLGGRSSYNE. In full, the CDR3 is CSARELYPLGGRSSYNEQFF.

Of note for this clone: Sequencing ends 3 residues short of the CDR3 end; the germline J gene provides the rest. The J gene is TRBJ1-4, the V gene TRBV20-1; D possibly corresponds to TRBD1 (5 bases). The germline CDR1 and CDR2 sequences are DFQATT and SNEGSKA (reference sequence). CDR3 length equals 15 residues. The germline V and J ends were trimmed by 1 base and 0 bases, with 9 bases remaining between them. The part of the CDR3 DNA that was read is TGCAGTGCTAGAGCCCCGACAGCAACTAATGAAAAA. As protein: CSARAPTATNEK. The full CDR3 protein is CSARAPTATNEKLFF.

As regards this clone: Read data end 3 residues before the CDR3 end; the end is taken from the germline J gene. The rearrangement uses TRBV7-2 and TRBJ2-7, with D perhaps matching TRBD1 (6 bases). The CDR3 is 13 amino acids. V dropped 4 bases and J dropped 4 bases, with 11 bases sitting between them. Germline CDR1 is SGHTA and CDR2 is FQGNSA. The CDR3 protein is CASSYRVQYEQYF. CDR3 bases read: TGTGCCAGCAGCTACAGGGTCCAATACGAG.

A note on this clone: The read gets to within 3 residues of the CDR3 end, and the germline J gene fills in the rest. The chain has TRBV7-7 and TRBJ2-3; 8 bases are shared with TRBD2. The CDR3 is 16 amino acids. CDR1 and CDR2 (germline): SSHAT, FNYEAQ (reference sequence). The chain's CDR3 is CASSLGLAGAQETQYF. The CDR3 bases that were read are TGTGCCAGCAGCTTAGGGCTAGCGGGTGCCCAAGAGACG.

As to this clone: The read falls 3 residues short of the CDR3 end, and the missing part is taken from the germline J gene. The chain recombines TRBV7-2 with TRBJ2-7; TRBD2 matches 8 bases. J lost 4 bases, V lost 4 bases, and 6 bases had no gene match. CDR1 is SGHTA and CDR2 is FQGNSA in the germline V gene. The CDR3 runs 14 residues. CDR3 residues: CASSSGGLIYEQYF. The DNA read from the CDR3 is TGTGCCAGCAGCTCGGGGGGGCTCATATACGAG.

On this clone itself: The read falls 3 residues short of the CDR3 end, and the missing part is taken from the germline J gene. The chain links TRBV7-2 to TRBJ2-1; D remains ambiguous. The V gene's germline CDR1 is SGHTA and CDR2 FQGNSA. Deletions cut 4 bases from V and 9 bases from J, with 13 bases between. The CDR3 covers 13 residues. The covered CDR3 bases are TGTGCCAGCAGCTCCGGATTAAGGGCTGAG. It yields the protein CASSSGLRAE. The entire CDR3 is CASSSGLRAEQFF.

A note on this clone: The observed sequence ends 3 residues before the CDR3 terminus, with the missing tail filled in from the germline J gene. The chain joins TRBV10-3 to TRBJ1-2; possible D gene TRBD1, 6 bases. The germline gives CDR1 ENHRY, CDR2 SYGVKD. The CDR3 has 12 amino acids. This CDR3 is CAISDRGEGYTF. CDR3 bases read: TGTGCCATCAGTGACAGGGGCGAGGGC.

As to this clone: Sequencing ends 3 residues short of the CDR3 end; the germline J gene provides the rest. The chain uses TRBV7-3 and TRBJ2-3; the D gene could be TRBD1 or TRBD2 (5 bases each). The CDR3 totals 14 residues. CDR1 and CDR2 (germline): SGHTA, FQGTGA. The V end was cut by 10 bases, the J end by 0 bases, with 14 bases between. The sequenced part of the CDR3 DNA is TGTGCCACCAAGAGGGGCTCTAGCACAGATACG. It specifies CATKRGSSTDT. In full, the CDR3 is CATKRGSSTDTQYF.

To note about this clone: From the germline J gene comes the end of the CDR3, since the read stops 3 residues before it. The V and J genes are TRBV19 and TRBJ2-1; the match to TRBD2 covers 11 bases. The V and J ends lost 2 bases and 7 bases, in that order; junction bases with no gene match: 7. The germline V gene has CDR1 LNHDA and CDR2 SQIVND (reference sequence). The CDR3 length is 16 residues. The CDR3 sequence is CASSILAGGRRNEQFF. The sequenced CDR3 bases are TGTGCCAGTAGTATACTAGCGGGAGGTCGGAGGAATGAG. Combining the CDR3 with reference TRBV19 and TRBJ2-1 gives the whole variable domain DGGITQSPKYLFRKEGQNVTLSCEQNLNHDAMYWYRQDPGQGLRLIYYSQIVNDFQKGDIAEGYSVSREKKESFPLTVTSAQKNPTAFYLCASSILAGGRRNEQFFGPGTRLTVL.

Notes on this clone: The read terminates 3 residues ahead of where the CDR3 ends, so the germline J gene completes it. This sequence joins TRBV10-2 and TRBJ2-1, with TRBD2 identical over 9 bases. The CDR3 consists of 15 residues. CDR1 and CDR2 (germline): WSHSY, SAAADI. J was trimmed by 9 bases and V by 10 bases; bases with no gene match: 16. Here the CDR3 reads CATRGSGSPLGEQFF. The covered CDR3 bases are TGCGCCACCCGGGGTAGCGGGAGCCCTCTAGGTGAG.

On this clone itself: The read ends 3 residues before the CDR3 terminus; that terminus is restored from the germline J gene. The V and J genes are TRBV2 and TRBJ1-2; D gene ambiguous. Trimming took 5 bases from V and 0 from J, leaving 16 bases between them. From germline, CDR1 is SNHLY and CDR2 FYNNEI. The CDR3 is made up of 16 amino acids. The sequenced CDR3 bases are TGTGCCAGCAGTATCGAGACTTCAGCTTCTAACTATGGC. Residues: CASSIETSASNYG. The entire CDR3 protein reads CASSIETSASNYGYTF.

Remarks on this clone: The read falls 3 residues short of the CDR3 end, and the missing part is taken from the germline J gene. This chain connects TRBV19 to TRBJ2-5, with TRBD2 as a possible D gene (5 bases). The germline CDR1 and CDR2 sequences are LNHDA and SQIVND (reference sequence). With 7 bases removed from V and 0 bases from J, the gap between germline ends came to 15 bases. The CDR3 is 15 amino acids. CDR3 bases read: TGTGCCAGTAACGTGGGCGGCGGGTACCAAGAGACC. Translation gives CASNVGGGYQET. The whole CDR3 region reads CASNVGGGYQETQYF.

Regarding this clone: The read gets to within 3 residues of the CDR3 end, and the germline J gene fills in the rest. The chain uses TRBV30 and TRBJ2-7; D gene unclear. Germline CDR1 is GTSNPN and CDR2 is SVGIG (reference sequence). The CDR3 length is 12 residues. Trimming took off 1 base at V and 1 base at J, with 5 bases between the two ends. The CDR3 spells CAWSAHSYEQYF. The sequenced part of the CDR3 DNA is TGTGCCTGGAGTGCCCATTCCTACGAG.

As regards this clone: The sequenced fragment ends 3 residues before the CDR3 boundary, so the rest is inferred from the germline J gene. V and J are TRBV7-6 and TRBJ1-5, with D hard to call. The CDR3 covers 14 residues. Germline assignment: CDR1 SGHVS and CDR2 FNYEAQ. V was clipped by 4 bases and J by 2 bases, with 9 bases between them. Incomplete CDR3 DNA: TGTGCCAGCAGCTCAACAAAGGGCAATCAGCCC. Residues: CASSSTKGNQP. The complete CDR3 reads CASSSTKGNQPQHF.

CDR3 amino acids: CASTDTALDGYTF. Incomplete CDR3 DNA: TGTGCCAGCACCGATACAGCTCTCGATGGC. The chain uses TRBV2 and TRBJ1-2; unclear D gene. The read ends 3 residues early relative to the CDR3; the germline J gene fills the gap. V lost 7 bases and J lost 6, with 15 bases in between. Germline V gene sequence: CDR1 SNHLY, CDR2 FYNNEI. The CDR3 runs to 13 residues. Using reference TRBV2 and TRBJ1-2 for the parts outside the CDR3, the full variable domain is EPEVTQTPSHQVTQMGQEVILRCVPISNHLYFYWYRQILGQKVEFLVSFYNNEISEKSEIFDDQFSVERPDGSNFTLKIRSTKLEDSAMYFCASTDTALDGYTFGSGTRLTVV.

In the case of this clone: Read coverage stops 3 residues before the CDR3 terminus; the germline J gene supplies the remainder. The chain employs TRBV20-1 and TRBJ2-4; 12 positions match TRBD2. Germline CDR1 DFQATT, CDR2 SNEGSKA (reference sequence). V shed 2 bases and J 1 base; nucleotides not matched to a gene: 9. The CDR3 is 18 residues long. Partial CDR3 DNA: TGCAGTGCTAGAAAGGTGCTAGCGGGAGGGCCGGCCAAAAACATT. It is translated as CSARKVLAGGPAKNI. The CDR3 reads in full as CSARKVLAGGPAKNIQYF.

Partial CDR3 DNA: TGCGCCAGCAGCTTGGGGGGCAGATCAAATGAG. This encodes CASSLGGRSNE. The complete CDR3 sequence is CASSLGGRSNEQFF. The chain couples TRBV5-1 to TRBJ2-1; D possibly corresponds to TRBD1 (5 bases). The read falls 3 residues short of the CDR3 end, and the missing part is taken from the germline J gene. Trimming stripped 0 bases from V and 7 bases from J, with 11 bases between. The CDR3 length is 14 residues. CDR1 and CDR2 from the germline V gene are SGHRS and YFSETQ.

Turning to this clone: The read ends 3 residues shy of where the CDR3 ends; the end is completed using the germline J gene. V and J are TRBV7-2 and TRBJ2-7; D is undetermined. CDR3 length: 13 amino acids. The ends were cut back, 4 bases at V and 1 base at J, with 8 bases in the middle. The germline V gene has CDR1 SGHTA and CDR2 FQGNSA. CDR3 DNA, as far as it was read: TGTGCCAGCAGCTCCGAGGCTTCCTACGAG. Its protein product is CASSSEASYE. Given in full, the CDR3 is CASSSEASYEQYF.